This note documents a single T cell receptor (beta chain) sequence. These data come from a study of control samples from healthy donors and cancer patients. Assay used: immunoSEQ multiplex PCR; TCRdb lists only in-frame clones, some missing. Of approximately 20,000 clones in the sample, 70% to 90% were seen once. Germline V CDR1 and CDR2: LGHNA, YSLEER. The CDR3 is 17 residues long. V lost 0 bases and J lost 2; bases outside the gene matches: 10. The TCR sequence derives from a woman in her 70s with colorectal cancer. The sample comprised PBMCs. V is TRBV4-3 and J is TRBJ2-7, with 7 bases matching TRBD2. The CDR3 coding sequence is TGCGCCAGCAGCCAAGATTGGGCTAGCGGAAACCCCTACGAGCAGTACTTC. The encoded protein is CASSQDWASGNPYEQYF.